The following is a T cell receptor beta chain sequence with its context. CDR3 length: 15 residues. The germline CDR1 and CDR2 sequences are SGDLS and YYNGEE. V shed 4 bases and J 5 bases; nucleotides not matched to a gene: 7. This specimen belongs to a study of blood T cell repertoires in COVID-19. Study details: COVID-19 samples collected from the United States, Italy and Spain covered acute and convalescent phases. The analysed material was cDNA or gDNA that came from T cells, B-cell-depleted T cells, or PBMCs.

As processed by the authors: Reference gene primer amplification gave estimated nucleated cell counts. Libraries were prepared by immunoSEQ multiplex PCR; TCRdb keeps only in-frame clonotypes and omits some of them. The DNA gave D and trimming, while V, J and clone size come from that table. The profile shows approximately 160,000 clones, about 86% of them singletons. The sequence was obtained from a man between 45 and 60 years old with active or convalescent COVID-19. The chain recombines TRBV9 with TRBJ1-4; 8 bases are shared with TRBD1. The specimen was peripheral blood. The CDR3: CASSFRDRGNEKLFF. For the CDR3, the DNA is TGTGCCAGCAGCTTTAGAGACAGGGGAAATGAAAAACTGTTTTTT. The variable domain in full, with the rest retrieved from reference TRBV9 and TRBJ1-4, is DSGVTQTPKHLITATGQRVTLRCSPRSGDLSVYWYQQSLDQGLQFLIQYYNGEERAKGNILERFSAQQFPDLHSELNLSSLELGDSALYFCASSFRDRGNEKLFFGSGTQLSVL.